Listed below are T cell receptor beta chains from one sample, sequenced in a study of T cell responses to AZD1222 COVID-19 vaccine. Method: immunoSEQ multiplex PCR; TCRdb's copy keeps in-frame clones and lacks some. The sample lists around 99,000 clones, 70% to 90% occurring once. The input for sequencing was peripheral blood, taken 28 days after the second AZD1222 dose. These receptors all come from an adult who received the AZD1222 COVID-19 vaccine. Each CDR3 is given with its conserved first and last residue. The D gene is left open where the match is weak. Only part of the rows carry a size: once, few, many, or a class if the clone is expanded.

TRBJ2-1 | TRBV4-1 | NA | NA | TGCGCCAGCAGCCAAGATAGAGTCGTACAGTTCTTC | CASSQDRVVQFF
TRBJ1-6 | TRBV6-5 | NA | NA | TGTGCCAGCAGTTACTCGGGCAGGGAGAGATCACCCCTCCACTTT | CASSYSGRERSPLHF
TRBJ1-5 | TRBV28 | once | NA | TGTGCCAGCACCGAGGTTTTGGGCAATCAGCCCCAGCATTTT | CASTEVLGNQPQHF
TRBJ2-7 | TRBV5-4 | NA | NA | TGTGCCAGCAGCTTGTCCTCCACAGGCCCTTACGAGCAGTACTTC | CASSLSSTGPYEQYF
TRBJ1-3 | TRBV10-3 | NA | NA | TGTGCCATCAGTGAGTCGATTACTGAAACCATATATTTT | CAISESITETIYF
TRBJ2-5 | TRBV5-1 | NA | TRBD2 | TGCGCCAGCAGCCAGGGACTAGCGAACCACCAAGAGACCCAGTACTTC | CASSQGLANHQETQYF
TRBJ1-5 | TRBV19 | NA | NA | TGTGCCAGTAGTATAAGGGGGCAGCCCCAGCATTTT | CASSIRGQPQHF
TRBJ1-3 | TRBV10-3 | NA | TRBD1 | TGTGCCATCGCCCGGACAGGCTCTGGAAACACCATATATTTT | CAIARTGSGNTIYF
TRBJ1-5 | TRBV6-2/TRBV6-3 | NA | TRBD1 | TGTGCCAGCAGTTATGGCCGGGACAGCCTCAATCAGCCCCAGCATTTT | CASSYGRDSLNQPQHF
TRBJ1-6 | TRBV21-1 | NA | NA | TGTGCCAGCCCCTCCCGGACAGGGGGTTGTAATTCACCCCTCCACTTT | CASPSRTGGCNSPLHF
TRBJ1-1 | TRBV5-1 | NA | TRBD1 | TGCGCCAGCGGTACAGGGGCGGGCACTGAAGCTTTCTTT | CASGTGAGTEAFF
TRBJ1-1 | TRBV6-2/TRBV6-3 | NA | TRBD1 | TGTGCCAGCAGCTGGGACAGGGGTTTAGGGAACGCTGAAGCTTTCTTT | CASSWDRGLGNAEAFF
TRBJ2-2 | TRBV7-2 | NA | NA | TGTGCCAGCAGCTTAGGCAACACCGGGGAGCTGTTTTTT | CASSLGNTGELFF
TRBJ1-6 | TRBV18 | NA | NA | TGTGCCAGCTCACTACAAAATTATAATTCACCCCTCCACTTT | CASSLQNYNSPLHF
TRBJ1-5 | TRBV30 | NA | TRBD1 | TGTGCCTGGTCTCGACAGGGTGGTCAGCCCCAGCATTTT | CAWSRQGGQPQHF
TRBJ1-1 | TRBV27 | few | NA | TGTGCCAGCAGTTTCCCGGGTGGCGCTGAAGCTTTCTTT | CASSFPGGAEAFF
TRBJ2-7 | TRBV18 | NA | NA | TGTGCCAGCTCACGCGGGTCGGTACTTTCCTACGAGCAGTACTTC | CASSRGSVLSYEQYF
TRBJ2-7 | TRBV19 | NA | NA | TGTGCCAGCCCCCAACGGGCCAACTACGAGCAGTACTTC | CASPQRANYEQYF
TRBJ1-5 | TRBV19 | NA | TRBD1 | TGTGCCAGTATCGACATCCGACAGGGCCGCAATCAGCCCCAGCATTTT | CASIDIRQGRNQPQHF
TRBJ1-4 | TRBV5-4 | NA | TRBD1 | TGTGCCAGCAGTTTACGAGGGGGCGGAGGTGAAAAACTGTTTTTT | CASSLRGGGGEKLFF
TRBJ1-1 | TRBV16 | NA | NA | TGTGCCAGCAGCCAAACGACAGTGAACACTGAAGCTTTCTTT | CASSQTTVNTEAFF
TRBJ1-5 | TRBV7-2 | NA | TRBD1 | TGTGCCAGCAGCTCGGGACAGGGATTTAGTCAGCCCCAGCATTTT | CASSSGQGFSQPQHF
TRBJ1-1 | TRBV5-6 | once | TRBD1 | TGTGCCAGCAGACGGGACAGGGGAGATATTAACACTGAAGCTTTCTTT | CASRRDRGDINTEAFF
TRBJ2-3 | TRBV7-8 | NA | NA | TGTGCCAGCAGCTTAGCGCTCCGCGGGGGCACAGATACGCAGTATTTT | CASSLALRGGTDTQYF
TRBJ1-6 | TRBV6-1 | NA | NA | TGTGCCAGCAGTGAAATGTTAACGGAGAATTCACCCCTCCACTTT | CASSEMLTENSPLHF
TRBJ2-1 | TRBV9 | NA | NA | TGTGCCAGCAGCCCCCAGTCCGGACAAATAGGTGGGTACAATGAGCAGTTCTTC | CASSPQSGQIGGYNEQFF
TRBJ1-1 | TRBV19 | NA | NA | TGTGCCAGTAGAGCGCGGTTTGCGGATAACACTGAAGCTTTCTTT | CASRARFADNTEAFF
TRBJ2-7 | TRBV27 | NA | NA | TGTGCCAGCAGTTTGGGGGACGAGCAGTACTTC | CASSLGDEQYF
TRBJ1-2 | TRBV12-3/TRBV12-4 | once | NA | TGTGCCAGCAGTTTATGGGAAGGTGGCTACACCTTC | CASSLWEGGYTF
TRBJ2-5 | TRBV19 | NA | NA | TGTGCCAGTAGTATGGGTTACCAAGAGACCCAGTACTTC | CASSMGYQETQYF
TRBJ1-1 | TRBV18 | once | NA | TGTGCCAGCTCACCATCGGAGGAGTCTGAAGCTTTCTTT | CASSPSEESEAFF
TRBJ1-2 | TRBV5-1 | NA | NA | TGCGCCAGCAGCCAGGGGTTTCCCAACTATGGCTACACCTTC | CASSQGFPNYGYTF
TRBJ1-5 | TRBV5-1 | NA | NA | TGCGCCAGCAGCTTGGGGGACATTAATCAGCCCCAGCATTTT | CASSLGDINQPQHF
TRBJ2-3 | TRBV28 | NA | NA | TGTGCCAGCAGTTCTTTACAGGGAATAGCGGCTAGCACAGATACGCAGTATTTT | CASSSLQGIAASTDTQYF
TRBJ1-2 | TRBV28 | NA | NA | TGTGCCAGCAGTTTTGGGATAACAGGGTCGCACTATGGCTACACCTTC | CASSFGITGSHYGYTF
TRBJ1-4 | TRBV9 | NA | TRBD1 | TGTGCCAGCAGCCCAGCGACAGGGGCGAGTGAAAAACTGTTTTTT | CASSPATGASEKLFF
TRBJ2-6 | TRBV7-3 | NA | TRBD1 | TGTGCCAGTAGCTTCGGACAGGCGAGGGCCAACGTCCTGACTTTC | CASSFGQARANVLTF
TRBJ1-6 | TRBV14 | NA | NA | TGTGCCAGCAGCCAAGGACAGCTTAATTCACCCCTCCACTTT | CASSQGQLNSPLHF
TRBJ1-5 | TRBV30 | NA | NA | TGTGCCTGGGGGTCGGGAAGGAGCAATCAGCCCCAGCATTTT | CAWGSGRSNQPQHF
TRBJ1-1 | TRBV6-5 | NA | TRBD1 | TGTGCCAGCAGTAACAGGGGAGGCACTGAAGCTTTCTTT | CASSNRGGTEAFF
TRBJ1-2 | TRBV18 | NA | TRBD1 | TGTGCCAGCTCAGCTCAGGGGGCAGAAGACTATGGCTACACCTTC | CASSAQGAEDYGYTF
TRBJ2-1 | TRBV7-9 | once | NA | TGTGCCAGCAGCTTAGGTCAGGCAACCTACAATGAGCAGTTCTTC | CASSLGQATYNEQFF
TRBJ1-1 | TRBV7-9 | NA | TRBD1 | TGTGCCAGCAGTCTAAGACAGGGAGGCACTGAAGCTTTCTTT | CASSLRQGGTEAFF
TRBJ2-7 | TRBV7-2 | NA | TRBD2 | TGTGCCAGCAGCTTATACAGCGGGGGGACCTACGAGCAGTACTTC | CASSLYSGGTYEQYF
TRBJ2-7 | TRBV3-1/TRBV3-2 | NA | TRBD2 | TGTGCCAGCAGCCATGTAGCGGGGGGTCTCTACGAGCAGTACTTC | CASSHVAGGLYEQYF
TRBJ2-7 | TRBV7-2 | NA | TRBD1 | TGTGCCAGCAGCTTATCTGGGGGACAGTCCTACGAGCAGTACTTC | CASSLSGGQSYEQYF
TRBJ1-3 | TRBV5-4 | few | TRBD1 | TGTGCCAGCAGCCCAGGGACAGGGTTGGGAAACACCATATATTTT | CASSPGTGLGNTIYF
TRBJ2-7 | TRBV11-2 | NA | TRBD1 | TGTGCCAGCAGACCTACAGGGGGCTCCTACGAGCAGTACTTC | CASRPTGGSYEQYF
TRBJ2-7 | TRBV28 | NA | TRBD2 | TGTGCCAGCAGTTTCGGGGTTGGGACTACCCAACGGGAGCAGTACTTC | CASSFGVGTTQREQYF
TRBJ1-2 | TRBV19 | NA | NA | TGTGCCAGTAGTATCCAGGGCGACTATGGCTACACCTTC | CASSIQGDYGYTF
TRBJ2-7 | TRBV19 | NA | NA | TGTGCCAGTAGTATCGGCCGAGACAGCTTCGAGCAGTACTTC | CASSIGRDSFEQYF
TRBJ2-2 | TRBV19 | few | NA | TGTGCCAGTAGTATAGATATGCGAATTCCCGGGGAGCTGTTTTTT | CASSIDMRIPGELFF
TRBJ2-7 | TRBV30 | NA | TRBD1 | TGTGCCTGGAGCCGGGACAGGGGCTACGAGCAGTACTTC | CAWSRDRGYEQYF
TRBJ2-1 | TRBV5-4 | NA | NA | TGTGCCAGCAGCTTGGGCGGGGCGTCCTACAATGAGCAGTTCTTC | CASSLGGASYNEQFF
TRBJ2-5 | TRBV5-1 | NA | TRBD2 | TGCGCCAGCAGTTGGACTAGCGGGGGGGCCGGGGAGACCCAGTACTTC | CASSWTSGGAGETQYF
TRBJ1-4 | TRBV10-2 | NA | TRBD1 | TGCGCCATTGGACAGGGGGCGGCTAATGAAAAACTGTTTTTT | CAIGQGAANEKLFF
TRBJ1-5 | TRBV10-3 | NA | NA | TGTGCCATCAGTGAGTCGGGAGGAGGCTTTAGCAATCAGCCCCAGCATTTT | CAISESGGGFSNQPQHF
TRBJ2-7 | TRBV19 | once | TRBD1 | TGTGCCAGTAGTATAGATCACGGACAGGGACGGGACGAGCAGTACTTC | CASSIDHGQGRDEQYF
TRBJ2-5 | TRBV11-1 | NA | NA | TGTGCCAGCAGCTTTGGCCAGGGGAACCAAGAGACCCAGTACTTC | CASSFGQGNQETQYF